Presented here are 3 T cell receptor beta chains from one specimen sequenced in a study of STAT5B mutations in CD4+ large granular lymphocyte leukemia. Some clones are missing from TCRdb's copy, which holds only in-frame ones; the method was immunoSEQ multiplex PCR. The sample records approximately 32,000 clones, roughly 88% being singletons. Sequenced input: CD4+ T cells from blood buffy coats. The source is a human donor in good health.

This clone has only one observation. In nucleotides, the CDR3 is TGTGCTAGTGGTTCGCTGACACGTCCATCTGGAAACACCATATATTTT. The encoded protein is CASGSLTRPSGNTIYF. The V and J genes are TRBV12-5 and TRBJ1-3; D gene uncertain. The CDR3 extends over 16 amino acids. The V gene lost 4 bases and the J gene lost 1 base, with 14 bases spanning the gap. Germline assignment: CDR1 LGHNT and CDR2 FRNRAP.

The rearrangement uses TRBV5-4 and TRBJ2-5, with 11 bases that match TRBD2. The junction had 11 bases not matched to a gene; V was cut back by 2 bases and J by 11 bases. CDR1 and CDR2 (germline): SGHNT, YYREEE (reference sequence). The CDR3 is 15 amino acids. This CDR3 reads CASSLSSGGFPIQYF. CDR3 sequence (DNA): TGTGCCAGCAGCTTATCTAGCGGGGGGTTCCCAATACAGTACTTC.

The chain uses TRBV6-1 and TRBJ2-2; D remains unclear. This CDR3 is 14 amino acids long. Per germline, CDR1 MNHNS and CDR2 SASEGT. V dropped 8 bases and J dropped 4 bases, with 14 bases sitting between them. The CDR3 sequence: CASSRARGTGELFF. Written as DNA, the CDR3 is TGTGCCAGCTCACGGGCGAGAGGCACCGGGGAGCTGTTTTTT.